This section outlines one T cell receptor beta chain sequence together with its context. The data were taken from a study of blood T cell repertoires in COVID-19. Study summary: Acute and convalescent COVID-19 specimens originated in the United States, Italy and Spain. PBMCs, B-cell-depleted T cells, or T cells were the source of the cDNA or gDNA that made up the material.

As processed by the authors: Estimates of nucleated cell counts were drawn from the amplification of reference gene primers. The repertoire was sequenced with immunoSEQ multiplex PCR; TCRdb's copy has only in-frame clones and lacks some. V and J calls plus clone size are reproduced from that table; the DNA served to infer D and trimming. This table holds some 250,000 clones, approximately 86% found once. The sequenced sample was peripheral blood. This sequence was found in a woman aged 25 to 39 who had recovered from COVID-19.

The CDR3 DNA sequence: TGCGCCAGCAGCGGCACAGGGAATGGCTACACCTTC. This gives the protein CASSGTGNGYTF. V gene TRBV5-1 combines with J gene TRBJ1-2; weak D call: TRBD1 (6 bases). The CDR3 runs 12 residues. Deletions cut 4 bases from V and 6 bases from J, with 10 bases between. Germline CDR1 is SGHRS and CDR2 is YFSETQ.